The source of this T cell receptor (beta chain) is a study of human T cells and chemical hapten exposure. Study context: The upper back received 0.01% DPC by patch testing, with results read at 6 days.

Time point specified: patch test 1, 2 weeks after DPC sensitization. Described treatment: therapeutic diphenylcyclopropenone sensitization with weekly scalp DPC. MiXCR, run by TCRdb on the RACE reads, gives a single entry per CDR3 protein. The data contain fewer than 150,000 distinct CDR3 sequences, roughly 15% of them singletons. CDR3 length: 17 residues. The germline V and J ends were trimmed by 7 bases and 0 bases, with 19 bases remaining between them. The V gene's germline CDR1 is LGHDT and CDR2 YNNKEL (reference sequence). Only a few counts were recorded for this clonotype. The rearrangement joins TRBV3-1 to TRBJ1-3; D is undetermined. Specimen: whole blood, collected in connection with sensitization to the hapten diphenylcyclopropenone (DPC). This clonotype was sampled from a man in his late teens or twenties with alopecia areata. Some clones in this sample may be carry-over from other donors' samples. The CDR3 nucleotides read TGTGCCAGCACCGTCCAAAAGGGTAGGAGCTCTGGAAACACCATATATTTT. It codes for CASTVQKGRSSGNTIYF. Together with reference TRBV3-1 and TRBJ1-3, the CDR3 gives the full variable domain: DTAVSQTPKYLVTQMGNDKSIKCEQNLGHDTMYWYKQDSKKFLKIMFSYNNKELIINETVPNRFSPKSPDKAHLNLHINSLELGDSAVYFCASTVQKGRSSGNTIYFGEGSWLTVV.